These 9 T cell receptor beta chains were all obtained from the same sample, sequenced in a study of cytomegalovirus exposure and HLA in healthy donors. Amplification used 60 Vbeta primers and 13 Jbeta primers. Assay used: immunoSEQ multiplex PCR; TCRdb lists only in-frame clones, some missing. The sample contains 90,000 or so clones, roughly 80% of which appear only once. The sequenced sample was PBMCs. Source of these receptors: a man aged 30 to 39 in good health and CMV-seropositive.

In its sample, this clone ranks as medium-sized. The CDR3: CASSLAPGSEAFF. Written as DNA, the CDR3 is TGTGCCAGCAGCTTAGCGCCAGGGTCTGAAGCTTTCTTT. V and J are TRBV7-7 and TRBJ1-1; D perhaps matches TRBD1 (5 bases). Germline CDR1 reads SSHAT; CDR2 reads FNYEAQ (reference sequence). Trimming pared 0 bases from V and 6 bases from J, leaving 8 bases between. The CDR3 totals 13 residues.

This clone was counted a single time. The J gene is TRBJ1-5, the V gene TRBV28; D is perhaps TRBD1 (6 bases). This CDR3 has 15 residues. The ends were cut back, 3 bases at V and 5 bases at J, with 14 bases in the middle. Germline V gives CDR1 MDHEN, CDR2 SYDVKM. The chain's CDR3 is CASSFYRETYQPQHF. For the CDR3, the DNA is TGTGCCAGCAGTTTCTACAGGGAGACTTATCAGCCCCAGCATTTT.

The V call is TRBV9, the J call TRBJ2-7; D is ambiguous. This CDR3 contains 14 residues. Germline V gene lookup returns CDR1 SGDLS and CDR2 YYNGEE. V lost 0 bases, J lost 5 bases, and 12 bases lay in between. Here the CDR3 reads CASSVGTVPHEQYF. The CDR3 DNA reads TGTGCCAGCAGCGTAGGTACAGTCCCTCACGAGCAGTACTTC. Combining the CDR3 with reference TRBV9 and TRBJ2-7 gives the whole variable domain DSGVTQTPKHLITATGQRVTLRCSPRSGDLSVYWYQQSLDQGLQFLIQYYNGEERAKGNILERFSAQQFPDLHSELNLSSLELGDSALYFCASSVGTVPHEQYFGPGTRLTVT.

V gene TRBV7-9 combines with J gene TRBJ1-2; unclear D gene. CDR1 and CDR2 from the germline V gene are SEHNR and FQNEAQ (reference sequence). The CDR3 has 18 residues. V lost 3 bases to trimming and J lost 4 bases, with 24 bases between them. Here the CDR3 reads CASSFTGQASPGGYGYTF. For the CDR3, the DNA is TGTGCCAGCAGCTTTACTGGGCAGGCCAGCCCGGGAGGCTATGGCTACACCTTC.

There are a few counts of this clone. The V and J genes are TRBV12-5 and TRBJ1-1; the match to TRBD1 covers 8 bases. There are 14 residues in the CDR3. V gave up 6 bases and J gave up 0 bases; unmatched junction bases: 3. From germline, CDR1 is LGHNT and CDR2 FRNRAP. The CDR3 reads CASGGQGMNTEAFF. The CDR3 DNA follows: TGTGCTAGTGGCGGACAGGGAATGAACACTGAAGCTTTCTTT.

This clone has a handful of counts. The V gene is TRBV6-6, the J gene TRBJ1-5; 9 bases map to TRBD1. The germline CDR1 and CDR2 sequences are MNHNY and SVGAGI (reference sequence). V shed 10 bases, J shed 0 bases, and the junction held 10 bases outside the gene matches. The CDR3 runs 16 residues. The CDR3 DNA reads TGTGCCACATGGACAGGGGCGCTCCTTAGCAATCAGCCCCAGCATTTT. Residues: CATWTGALLSNQPQHF.

The chain links TRBV5-5 to TRBJ1-5; unclear D gene. CDR1 and CDR2 (germline): SGHKS, YYEKEE (reference sequence). The CDR3 runs 15 residues. Trimming took off 4 bases at V and 4 bases at J, with 15 bases between the two ends. CDR3 sequence reads: CASSLTYGGNQPQHF. CDR3 nucleotide sequence: TGTGCCAGCAGCCTTACCTATGGAGGTAATCAGCCCCAGCATTTT.

There are a few counts of this clone. The V gene is TRBV7-9, the J gene TRBJ1-5; possible D gene TRBD1, 6 bases. Germline CDR1 reads SEHNR; CDR2 reads FQNEAQ (reference sequence). The CDR3 runs 13 residues. Trimming removed 5 bases from V and 4 bases from J, with 9 bases in between. The CDR3 is CASSGQINQPQHF. The DNA of the CDR3 is TGTGCCAGCAGCGGACAGATAAATCAGCCCCAGCATTTT.

This chain links TRBV19 with TRBJ1-5; unclear D gene. The germline CDR1 and CDR2 sequences are LNHDA and SQIVND (reference sequence). With 10 bases removed from V and 6 bases from J, the gap between germline ends came to 19 bases. CDR3 length: 14 amino acids. The CDR3 nucleotides read TGTGCCACCTCTCGGACGGAGGTGAGTCAGCCCCAGCATTTT. The encoded protein is CATSRTEVSQPQHF.